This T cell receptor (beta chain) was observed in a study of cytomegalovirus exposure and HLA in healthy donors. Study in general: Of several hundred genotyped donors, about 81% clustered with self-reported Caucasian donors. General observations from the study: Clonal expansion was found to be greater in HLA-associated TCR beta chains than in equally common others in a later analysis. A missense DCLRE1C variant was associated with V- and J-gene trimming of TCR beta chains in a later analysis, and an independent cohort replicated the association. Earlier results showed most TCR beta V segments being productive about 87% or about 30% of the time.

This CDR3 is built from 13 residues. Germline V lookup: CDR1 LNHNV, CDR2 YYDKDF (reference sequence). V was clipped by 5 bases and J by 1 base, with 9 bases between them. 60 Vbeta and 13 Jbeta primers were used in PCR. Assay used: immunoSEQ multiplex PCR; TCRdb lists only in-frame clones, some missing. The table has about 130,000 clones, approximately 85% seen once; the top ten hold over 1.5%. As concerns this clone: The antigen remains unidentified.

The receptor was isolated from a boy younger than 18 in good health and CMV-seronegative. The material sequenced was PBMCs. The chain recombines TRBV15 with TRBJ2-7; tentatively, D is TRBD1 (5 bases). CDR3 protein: CATSATESYEQYF. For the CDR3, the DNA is TGTGCCACCAGCGCGACAGAGTCCTACGAGCAGTACTTC.